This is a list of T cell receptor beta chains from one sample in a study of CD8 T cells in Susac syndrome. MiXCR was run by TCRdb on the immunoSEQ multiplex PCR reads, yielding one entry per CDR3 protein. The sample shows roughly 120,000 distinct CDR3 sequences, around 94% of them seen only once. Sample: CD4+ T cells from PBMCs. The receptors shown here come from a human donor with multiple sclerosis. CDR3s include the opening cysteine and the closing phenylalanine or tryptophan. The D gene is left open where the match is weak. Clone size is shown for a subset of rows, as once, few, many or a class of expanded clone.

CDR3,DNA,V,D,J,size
CASSGGDSPLHF,TGTGCCAGCAGCGGAGGTGATTCACCCCTCCACTTT,TRBV9,.,TRBJ1-6,once
CASSENWTGTYGYTF,TGTGCCAGCAGTGAAAATTGGACTGGGACCTATGGCTACACCTTC,TRBV6-1,.,TRBJ1-2,.
CAISSPGKTGANVLTF,TGTGCCATCAGTTCCCCCGGGAAGACTGGGGCCAACGTCCTGACTTTC,TRBV10-3,.,TRBJ2-6,.
CSARMGEQETQYF,TGCAGTGCTCGCATGGGCGAGCAAGAGACCCAGTACTTC,TRBV20-1,.,TRBJ2-5,.
CASSIMAGGRGEQFF,TGTGCCAGTAGTATTATGGCGGGGGGGCGAGGTGAGCAGTTCTTC,TRBV19,TRBD2,TRBJ2-1,.
CASSPTRTDTQYF,TGTGCCAGCTCACCCACTCGTACAGATACGCAGTATTTT,TRBV18,.,TRBJ2-3,.
CASSYSRTSGEYNEQFF,TGTGCCAGCAGTTACTCTCGGACTAGCGGGGAGTACAATGAGCAGTTCTTC,TRBV6-5,TRBD2,TRBJ2-1,once
CATQRGELQETQYF,TGCGCCACCCAGCGGGGAGAACTCCAAGAGACCCAGTACTTC,TRBV5-1,TRBD2,TRBJ2-5,.
CASSVDRGRRGETQYF,TGTGCCAGCAGCGTGGACAGGGGGCGAAGGGGGGAGACCCAGTACTTC,TRBV9,TRBD1,TRBJ2-5,.
CAWRAGGRRRNTEAFF,TGTGCCTGGAGAGCAGGGGGCCGGAGGAGGAACACTGAAGCTTTCTTT,TRBV30,TRBD1,TRBJ1-1,.
CASSSRDSGKQTQYF,TGTGCCAGCAGCTCACGGGACTCGGGTAAACAGACCCAGTACTTC,TRBV5-6,.,TRBJ2-5,.
CASEDKSGNTIYF,TGTGCCAGCGAGGATAAATCTGGAAACACCATATATTTT,TRBV28,.,TRBJ1-3,few
CASSWGRSGTQYF,TGTGCCAGCAGCTGGGGACGAAGCGGGACCCAGTACTTC,TRBV7-2,.,TRBJ2-5,.
CASSPTRRAQGYTF,TGTGCCAGCAGCCCCACACGCCGGGCCCAAGGCTACACCTTC,TRBV7-9,.,TRBJ1-2,.
CASSQDQGVVNTEAFF,TGCGCCAGCAGCCAAGATCAAGGGGTAGTAAACACTGAAGCTTTCTTT,TRBV4-1,.,TRBJ1-1,.
CSALRAGRDSNQPQHF,TGCAGTGCTTTACGGGCAGGCCGGGATAGCAATCAGCCCCAGCATTTT,TRBV20-1,.,TRBJ1-5,.
CASSDPRRTEAFF,TGTGCCAGCAGTGACCCTAGAAGGACTGAAGCTTTCTTT,TRBV2,.,TRBJ1-1,once
CAWSRGAYEQYF,TGTGCCTGGAGTCGGGGGGCCTACGAGCAGTACTTC,TRBV30,TRBD2,TRBJ2-7,.
CSARAHDAADTQYF,TGCAGTGCTAGAGCGCACGATGCGGCAGATACGCAGTATTTT,TRBV20-1,.,TRBJ2-3,.
CASAGTGYTGELFF,TGTGCCAGTGCCGGGACAGGCTACACCGGGGAGCTGTTTTTT,TRBV19,TRBD1,TRBJ2-2,.
CSANGLAGTGANVLTF,TGCAGTGCGAATGGGCTAGCGGGGACTGGGGCCAACGTCCTGACTTTC,TRBV20-1,TRBD2,TRBJ2-6,.
CASSPDSGRPYEQYF,TGTGCCAGCAGTCCCGATAGCGGGAGACCCTACGAGCAGTACTTC,TRBV28,TRBD2,TRBJ2-7,.
CASKEAGGETQYF,TGTGCCAGCAAGGAGGCAGGGGGGGAGACCCAGTACTTC,TRBV25-1,.,TRBJ2-5,.
CSVTSGGNTDTQYF,TGCAGCGTTACTAGCGGGGGTAACACAGATACGCAGTATTTT,TRBV29-1,TRBD2,TRBJ2-3,few
CASSQMRRARDEQFF,TGTGCCAGCAGCCAAATGCGAAGGGCCAGGGATGAGCAGTTCTTC,TRBV3-1,.,TRBJ2-1,.
CASRGGSGELFF,TGTGCCAGCAGGGGGGGAAGCGGGGAGCTGTTTTTT,TRBV6-6,.,TRBJ2-2,.
CASSQDRGTGELFF,TGTGCCAGCAGCCAGGACAGGGGGACCGGGGAGCTGTTTTTT,TRBV11-3,TRBD1,TRBJ2-2,.
CASSSSGSSTIQYF,TGTGCCAGCAGCTCGAGCGGGAGTTCAACCATTCAGTACTTC,TRBV7-9,TRBD2,TRBJ2-4,.
CASSRNLEQYF,TGTGCCAGCAGCCGCAACCTGGAGCAGTACTTC,TRBV3-1,.,TRBJ2-7,few
CASSDGVLLEAFF,TGTGCCAGCAGTGATGGCGTGTTACTTGAAGCTTTCTTT,TRBV6-1,.,TRBJ1-1,.
CASSGGSSSYNEQFF,TGTGCCAGTTCGGGCGGGAGTAGTTCCTACAATGAGCAGTTCTTC,TRBV6-5,TRBD2,TRBJ2-1,.
CASSRQGSWYGYTF,TGTGCCAGCAGTCGTCAGGGGAGCTGGTATGGCTACACCTTC,TRBV6-6,.,TRBJ1-2,.
CASSFAQNTEAFF,TGTGCCAGCAGCTTTGCGCAGAACACTGAAGCTTTCTTT,TRBV7-2,.,TRBJ1-1,.
CAWSVQGWEKLFF,TGTGCCTGGAGTGTCCAGGGTTGGGAAAAACTGTTTTTT,TRBV30,.,TRBJ1-4,.
CASSNRQGLTGELFF,TGTGCCAGCAGCAACAGACAGGGCCTCACCGGGGAGCTGTTTTTT,TRBV7-2,TRBD1,TRBJ2-2,.
CSASLGGIYGYTF,TGCAGTGCTTCTCTGGGCGGGATCTATGGCTACACCTTC,TRBV20-1,.,TRBJ1-2,.
CASTEGPYNSPLHF,TGTGCCAGCACCGAAGGGCCCTATAATTCACCCCTCCACTTT,TRBV25-1,.,TRBJ1-6,.
CSVEDLGGIPTDTQYF,TGCAGCGTTGAAGATCTTGGGGGGATACCCACAGATACGCAGTATTTT,TRBV29-1,.,TRBJ2-3,.
CASSPSKDTRIYGYTF,TGTGCCAGCAGCCCATCCAAGGACACGAGAATCTATGGCTACACCTTC,TRBV14,.,TRBJ1-2,.
CASSQGLYEQFF,TGTGCCAGCAGCCAAGGACTATATGAGCAGTTCTTC,TRBV4-2,.,TRBJ2-1,.
CASSEIFHEQFF,TGTGCCAGCAGTGAAATATTCCATGAGCAGTTCTTC,TRBV12-3/TRBV12-4,.,TRBJ2-1,.
CASSQAGGRLPNEQFF,TGTGCCAGCAGCCAAGCGGGGGGCCGTCTCCCCAATGAGCAGTTCTTC,TRBV14,.,TRBJ2-1,.
CAWTRGHGYTF,TGTGCCTGGACCAGGGGCCATGGCTACACCTTC,TRBV30,.,TRBJ1-2,.
CASSPGTATYEQYF,TGTGCCAGCAGCCCGGGAACGGCCACCTACGAGCAGTACTTC,TRBV3-1,.,TRBJ2-7,.
CASSSPPGLDSGNTIYF,TGCGCCAGCAGCTCACCCCCTGGGTTAGACTCTGGAAACACCATATATTTT,TRBV5-1,.,TRBJ1-3,.
CASSSTSSYNEQFF,TGTGCCAGCAGTTCGACATCCTCCTACAATGAGCAGTTCTTC,TRBV12-3/TRBV12-4,.,TRBJ2-1,.